A single T cell receptor (beta chain) is shown here with its context. Antigen unknown. This table comes from immunoSEQ multiplex PCR, and its TCRdb copy is limited to in-frame clones, with some not included. The sample includes about 110,000 clones, 88% seen only once; the top ten take about 8.6%. The sample belongs to a study of identifying expanded T cells in peripheral blood. Broader study findings: Differentially abundant clones: 0.95 to 1.5 between replicates, about 16 at about two weeks, approximately 19 at four.

The CDR3 totals 14 residues. V lost 6 bases to trimming and J lost 2 bases; unmatched junction nucleotides: 7. Looked up from germline, CDR1 is MNHNS and CDR2 is SASEGT. The material sequenced was blood. This receptor was identified in a person aged 18-69 years in good health. The gene calls are TRBV6-1 and TRBJ2-7, with 7 bases that match TRBD1. This CDR3 reads CASSQQGPPYEQYF. The CDR3 DNA is TGTGCCAGCAGCCAACAGGGGCCTCCCTACGAGCAGTACTTC.